The rows below give T cell receptor beta chains drawn from one sample of a study of cytomegalovirus exposure and HLA in healthy donors. Produced via immunoSEQ multiplex PCR; TCRdb's table is partial and in-frame only. The sample contains fewer than 200,000 clones, approximately 72% of which appear only once. What was sequenced was PBMCs. The receptor set was obtained from a female donor in good health and CMV-seronegative. Each CDR3 is given with its conserved first and last residue. A D gene is named only where the DNA matches it firmly. Not every row has a clone size; where given, it reads once, few, many or a size class.

j_call clone_size v_call cdr3_length d_call cdr3_aa cdr3_nt
TRBJ1-1 NA TRBV5-1 17 TRBD1 CASSFRDRGIVGTEAFF TGCGCCAGCAGCTTCCGGGACAGGGGTATAGTGGGCACTGAAGCTTTCTTT
TRBJ1-1 NA TRBV29-1 12 NA CSALRGNTEAFF TGCAGCGCCCTTCGGGGGAACACTGAAGCTTTCTTT
TRBJ2-3 NA TRBV5-4 14 TRBD2 CASSGRAGGDTQYF TGTGCCAGCAGCGGGCGAGCGGGAGGAGATACGCAGTATTTT
TRBJ1-2 NA TRBV10-3 14 NA CAIREQGANYGYTF TGTGCCATCAGGGAACAGGGAGCCAACTATGGCTACACCTTC
TRBJ1-2 NA TRBV2 13 TRBD1 CASRGDRPYGYTF TGTGCCAGCAGGGGGGACAGGCCTTATGGCTACACCTTC
TRBJ2-2 NA TRBV7-9 15 TRBD1 CASRPGQAGTGELFF TGTGCCAGCAGGCCGGGACAGGCCGGCACCGGGGAGCTGTTTTTT
TRBJ2-7 NA TRBV28 14 TRBD2 CASSTGTSVGEQYF TGTGCCAGCAGTACCGGGACTAGCGTAGGCGAGCAGTACTTC
TRBJ1-5 NA TRBV2 14 NA CASSVEGSNQPQHF TGTGCCAGCAGTGTGGAGGGAAGCAATCAGCCCCAGCATTTT
TRBJ1-2 NA TRBV30 14 NA CAWSVSFSHYGYTF TGTGCCTGGAGTGTATCCTTTTCTCACTATGGCTACACCTTC
TRBJ2-2 NA TRBV5-1 15 NA CASSLSMGGTGELFF TGCGCCAGCAGCTTGTCGATGGGGGGCACCGGGGAGCTGTTTTTT
TRBJ2-7 NA TRBV27 13 TRBD1 CASSDRVSYEQYF TGTGCCAGCAGCGACAGGGTCTCCTACGAGCAGTACTTC
TRBJ1-1 once TRBV14 11 NA CASSQGGAAFF TGTGCCAGCAGCCAAGGCGGCGCGGCTTTCTTT
TRBJ1-1 NA TRBV7-3 13 NA CASSAGRNTEAFF TGTGCCAGCAGCGCCGGTCGAAACACTGAAGCTTTCTTT
TRBJ2-7 NA TRBV6-1 15 TRBD2 CASSEMTSGGYEQYF TGTGCCAGCAGTGAAATGACTAGCGGGGGCTACGAGCAGTACTTC
TRBJ1-2 NA TRBV18 14 NA CASSLIDSTHGYTF TGTGCCAGCTCACTCATCGACAGTACCCATGGCTACACCTTC
TRBJ2-1 NA TRBV7-2 15 TRBD2 CASSPGSGRAHEQFF TGTGCCAGCAGCCCTGGGAGCGGGAGGGCCCATGAGCAGTTCTTC
TRBJ1-4 NA TRBV5-8 15 NA CASSLGRGVDEKLFF TGTGCCAGCAGCTTGGGCAGGGGAGTAGATGAAAAACTGTTTTTT
TRBJ1-4 few TRBV5-5 15 NA CASSFQTGFTEKLFF TGTGCCAGCAGCTTCCAGACAGGTTTTACAGAAAAACTGTTTTTT
TRBJ2-2 NA TRBV7-3 15 TRBD2 CASSLSSGGTGELFF TGTGCCAGCAGCTTGTCTAGCGGGGGCACCGGGGAGCTGTTTTTT
TRBJ2-5 few TRBV7-3 15 NA CASSEGKPYQETQYF TGTGCCAGCAGCGAGGGCAAACCGTACCAAGAGACCCAGTACTTC
TRBJ1-4 once TRBV7-6 14 TRBD1 CASSSQGAVVKLFF TGTGCCAGCAGCTCGCAGGGGGCGGTGGTAAAACTGTTTTTT
TRBJ2-7 NA TRBV29-1 13 NA CSVVVGGLYEQYF TGCAGCGTTGTGGTCGGGGGACTCTACGAGCAGTACTTC
TRBJ1-5 NA TRBV5-8 13 NA CASSWERVQPQHF TGTGCCAGCAGCTGGGAGAGGGTTCAGCCCCAGCATTTT
TRBJ2-3 few TRBV5-1 14 TRBD2 CASSSGLARDTQYF TGCGCCAGCAGCTCGGGACTAGCAAGGGATACGCAGTATTTT
TRBJ2-5 NA TRBV5-1 14 TRBD2 CASSLAGGGETQYF TGCGCCAGCAGCTTGGCGGGGGGGGGAGAGACCCAGTACTTC
TRBJ1-5 NA TRBV5-6 13 NA CASSLASAQPQHF TGTGCCAGCAGCTTGGCCTCCGCGCAGCCCCAGCATTTT
TRBJ2-7 NA TRBV7-7 14 TRBD2 CASSLGLAGYEQYF TGTGCCAGCAGCTTAGGACTAGCGGGGTACGAGCAGTACTTC
TRBJ2-7 NA TRBV29-1 16 TRBD1 CSVELYQGAISYEQYF TGCAGCGTTGAACTGTATCAGGGGGCGATCTCCTACGAGCAGTACTTC
TRBJ2-7 NA TRBV5-1 14 NA CASSLGASLAEQYF TGCGCCAGCAGCTTGGGAGCCTCCTTAGCCGAGCAGTACTTC
TRBJ1-6 NA TRBV7-9 16 TRBD1 CSSRDGQGAHNSPLHF TGTTCCAGCAGGGATGGGCAGGGGGCCCATAATTCACCCCTCCACTTT
TRBJ1-1 NA TRBV29-1 11 NA CSGLANTEAFF TGCAGCGGATTGGCGAACACTGAAGCTTTCTTT
TRBJ2-7 NA TRBV27 14 TRBD1 CASSAPGTVREQYF TGTGCCAGCAGTGCCCCCGGGACAGTCCGCGAGCAGTACTTC
TRBJ2-5 NA TRBV11-2 17 TRBD2 CASSLRLAGDARETQYF TGTGCCAGCAGCTTAAGGCTAGCGGGAGATGCTAGGGAGACCCAGTACTTC
TRBJ2-1 NA TRBV27 14 NA CASSLRASYNEQFF TGTGCCAGCAGTTTGCGGGCCTCCTACAATGAGCAGTTCTTC
TRBJ1-1 few TRBV19 14 TRBD1 CASSFTGARTEAFF TGTGCCAGTAGTTTTACAGGGGCCAGGACTGAAGCTTTCTTT
TRBJ1-5 NA TRBV7-7 15 NA CASSGGDGPDQPQHF TGTGCCAGCAGCGGCGGGGACGGCCCCGATCAGCCCCAGCATTTT
TRBJ1-2 NA TRBV5-1 12 NA CASSLTGHGYTF TGCGCCAGCAGCTTGACAGGGCACGGCTACACCTTC
TRBJ1-1 NA TRBV7-9 14 NA CASSPGQGKAEAFF TGTGCCAGCAGCCCCGGGCAGGGGAAGGCTGAAGCTTTCTTT
TRBJ1-5 few TRBV5-5 17 TRBD1 CASSPGTGNYGNQPQHF TGTGCCAGCAGCCCCGGGACAGGGAACTATGGCAATCAGCCCCAGCATTTT
TRBJ1-6 NA TRBV5-6 14 TRBD1 CASSFNRGNSPLHF TGTGCCAGCAGCTTTAACAGGGGGAACTCACCCCTCCACTTT
TRBJ1-1 NA TRBV10-3 13 NA CAITREVNTEAFF TGTGCCATCACCAGGGAAGTGAACACTGAAGCTTTCTTT
TRBJ2-1 NA TRBV19 15 NA CASSITGSSYNEQFF TGTGCCAGTAGTATAACAGGAAGCTCCTACAATGAGCAGTTCTTC